Here is one TCR beta chain with its context. This sample includes further DNA sequences coding for the same CDR3. Authors' processing steps: Estimation of nucleated cell counts was performed using reference gene primer amplification. This table comes from immunoSEQ multiplex PCR, and its TCRdb copy is limited to in-frame clones, with some not included. V, J and clone size are taken as reported in that table, and D and trimming were inferred from the DNA itself. The data hold some 270,000 clones, with 80% to 90% observed a single time. Trimming cost V 4 bases and J 1 base, with 11 bases left between them. The CDR3 has 14 residues. Germline values: CDR1 SGHRS, CDR2 YFSETQ. This record belongs to a study of blood T cell repertoires in COVID-19. Study-level background: Whether acute or convalescent, the COVID-19 samples came from the United States, Italy and Spain. T cells, B-cell-depleted T cells, or PBMCs supplied cDNA or gDNA.

The specimen was peripheral blood. The J gene is TRBJ1-1, the V gene TRBV5-1, with D perhaps matching TRBD1 (6 bases). This receptor was identified in a woman aged 70 to 79 with acute or convalescent COVID-19. The CDR3 coding sequence is TGCGCCAGCAGCCCTAGAGGGGGGAACACTGAAGCTTTCTTT. Encoded protein: CASSPRGGNTEAFF.